Described below is a single TCR beta chain sequence and its context. Its specificity is unknown. The data stem from a study of T cell responses to AZD1222 COVID-19 vaccine. Notes on the study in general: No repertoire was sampled before or during the peak T cell response, only after it.

Method: immunoSEQ multiplex PCR; TCRdb's copy keeps in-frame clones and lacks some. The sample records 80,000 or so clones, around nine tenths being singletons. Trimming shortened V by 1 base and J by 2 bases, and 9 bases separated the two germline ends. The germline gives CDR1 SGHVS, CDR2 FQNEAQ. The CDR3 extends over 15 amino acids. This receptor was obtained from an adult in good health. J is TRBJ1-3 and V is TRBV7-8; the D is unclear. Specimen: peripheral blood, collected on day 0 of AZD1222 vaccination. CDR3 protein: CASSLGRAAGNTIYF. DNA of the CDR3: TGTGCCAGCAGCTTAGGTCGAGCGGCTGGAAACACCATATATTTT.